This T cell receptor beta chain originates from a study of blood T cell repertoires in COVID-19. Whole-study context: Sample material is recorded as cDNA or gDNA derived from T cells, B-cell-depleted T cells, or PBMCs.

V lost 3 bases and J lost 1; bases outside the gene matches: 3. Germline CDR1 and CDR2: SGDLS and YYNGEE. This CDR3 has 16 residues. The table came from immunoSEQ multiplex PCR; TCRdb's copy has only in-frame clones and leaves some out. The table lists a few hundred thousand clones, about 86% of them singletons, with about 4.1% in the top ten. The participants were between roughly 18 and 89 years old and came from 24 US areas. The clonotype was recovered from a woman aged 40-49 years with acute COVID-19. V and J are TRBV9 and TRBJ2-3, with 12 bases that match TRBD2. Material for sequencing was PBMCs or T cells enriched from blood (not recorded which). CDR3 protein: CASSARLAGGTDTQYF. DNA of the CDR3: TGTGCCAGCAGCGCCCGACTAGCGGGGGGCACAGATACGCAGTATTTT.